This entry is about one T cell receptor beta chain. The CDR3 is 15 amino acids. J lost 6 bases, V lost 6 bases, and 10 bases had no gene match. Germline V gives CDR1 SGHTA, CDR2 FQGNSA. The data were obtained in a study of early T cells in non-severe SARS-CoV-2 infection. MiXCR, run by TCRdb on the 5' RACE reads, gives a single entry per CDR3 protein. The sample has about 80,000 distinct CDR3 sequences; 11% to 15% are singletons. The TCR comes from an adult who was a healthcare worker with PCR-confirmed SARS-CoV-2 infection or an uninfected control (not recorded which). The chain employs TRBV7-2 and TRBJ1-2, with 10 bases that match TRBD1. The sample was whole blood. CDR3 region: CASRRQGAQLHGYTF. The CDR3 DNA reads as TGTGCCAGCAGGCGACAGGGGGCGCAACTTCATGGCTACACCTTC.